This record concerns one T cell receptor beta chain sequence. What it binds is not known. This sample stems from a study of OX40 agonist ivuxolimab in advanced cancers. Study-level background: An anti-OX40 (CD134) antibody with agonistic activity, ivuxolimab, was administered to patients. In three patients, partial responses were observed, one with hepatocellular carcinoma and two with cutaneous melanoma. Study-wide points: Expanded clones belonging to CD8+ T cells outnumbered, on average, those of CD4+.

TCRdb keeps only in-frame clones here, not all; method: immunoSEQ multiplex PCR. The sample lists about 43,000 clones; around 86% were seen once. This sequence originates from an adult with an advanced solid tumor such as melanoma, head and neck, liver or kidney cancer. The source material was CD4+ or CD8+ T cells sorted from blood, sampled in a trial of the OX40 agonist ivuxolimab.

The CDR3 region is CASSLDNFNAEAFF. CDR3 sequence (DNA): TGTGCCAGCAGCTTAGATAATTTCAATGCTGAAGCTTTCTTT. The chain joins TRBV11-2 to TRBJ1-1; no reliable D call. Trimming left V 0 bases short and J 6 bases short, with 11 bases between. CDR3 size: 14 residues. Germline V gene lookup returns CDR1 SGHAT and CDR2 FQNNGV.